These 17 T cell receptor beta chains originate from one sample sequenced in a study of blood T cell repertoires in COVID-19. Sequencing was performed with immunoSEQ multiplex PCR; in TCRdb, only in-frame clones are kept and a portion is missing. This table has about 260,000 clones, about 87% appearing once. What was sequenced was peripheral blood. The receptors come from a woman aged 45-59 years with acute or convalescent COVID-19.

The chain uses TRBV7-9 and TRBJ1-5; weak D call: TRBD1 (6 bases). Germline assignment: CDR1 SEHNR and CDR2 FQNEAQ (reference sequence). Trimming removed 1 base from V and 1 base from J, with 8 bases in between. This CDR3 has 15 residues. In nucleotides, the CDR3 is TGTGCCAGCAGCTTAGGGACAGTAAGCAATCAGCCCCAGCATTTT. Residues: CASSLGTVSNQPQHF. Supplemented by reference TRBV7-9 and TRBJ1-5, the full variable domain reads DTGVSQNPRHKITKRGQNVTFRCDPISEHNRLYWYRQTLGQGPEFLTYFQNEAQLEKSRLLSDRFSAERPKGSFSTLEIQRTEQGDSAMYLCASSLGTVSNQPQHFGDGTRLSIL.

The chain couples TRBV9 to TRBJ1-3, with 9 positions matching TRBD1. V dropped 4 bases and J dropped 9; count of bases not matched to a gene: 17. Germline assignment: CDR1 SGDLS and CDR2 YYNGEE. This CDR3 spans 17 amino acids. Written as DNA, the CDR3 is TGTGCCAGCAGCACCCCTAAGGGGGGGGACAGGGAGAGCACCATATATTTT. It specifies CASSTPKGGDRESTIYF.

The chain links TRBV11-2 to TRBJ1-2; possible D gene TRBD1, 5 bases. The germline V and J ends were trimmed by 5 bases and 3 bases, with 10 bases remaining between them. The length of the CDR3 is 13 residues. Germline V gene lookup returns CDR1 SGHAT and CDR2 FQNNGV. The CDR3 DNA is TGTGCCAGCAGCCGGGGGTCCGACTATGGCTACACCTTC. It encodes CASSRGSDYGYTF. Looking up the rest from reference TRBV11-2 and TRBJ1-2 gives the full variable domain: EAGVAQSPRYKIIEKRQSVAFWCNPISGHATLYWYQQILGQGPKLLIQFQNNGVVDDSQLPKDRFSAERLKGVDSTLKIQPAKLEDSAVYLCASSRGSDYGYTFGSGTRLTVV.

This clone has more than one count but fewer than ten. The CDR3 here is CASSIGREKNIQYF. The CDR3 DNA is TGTGCCAGCAGCATAGGACGGGAAAAAAACATTCAGTACTTC. The V gene is TRBV9, the J gene TRBJ2-4, with D possibly matching TRBD2 (5 bases). CDR1 and CDR2 from the germline V gene are SGDLS and YYNGEE. Trimming cost V 4 bases and J 4 bases, with 12 bases left between them. This CDR3 has 14 residues.

The chain employs TRBV5-1 and TRBJ1-1; maybe TRBD1 (6 bases). Per the germline V gene, CDR1 is SGHRS and CDR2 is YFSETQ. This CDR3 region has 14 residues. The ends were cut back, 4 bases at V and 0 bases at J, with 10 bases in the middle. The CDR3 protein is CASSAGTMNTEAFF. The CDR3 DNA reads as TGCGCCAGCAGCGCAGGGACAATGAACACTGAAGCTTTCTTT.

The chain couples TRBV6-4 to TRBJ2-7; 10 positions agree with TRBD1. Trimming removed 6 bases from V and 5 bases from J; junction bases left unmatched: 4. This CDR3 region has 13 residues. The V gene's germline CDR1 is MRHNA and CDR2 SNTAGT. The CDR3 bases are TGTGCCAGCAGCGACAGGGGGCCCAACGAGCAGTACTTC. It specifies CASSDRGPNEQYF.

The chain combines TRBV7-2 with TRBJ2-6; D may be TRBD2 (5 bases). Germline-derived CDR1 and CDR2 are SGHTA and FQGNSA. The CDR3 spans 16 residues. Deletions cut 5 bases from V and 2 bases from J, with 13 bases between. CDR3 coding DNA: TGTGCCAGCAGCCCCCTCGAGAGGGCTGGGGCCAACGTCCTGACTTTC. This translates into CASSPLERAGANVLTF. The full variable domain, completed using reference TRBV7-2 and TRBJ2-6, is GAGVSQSPSNKVTEKGKDVELRCDPISGHTALYWYRQSLGQGLEFLIYFQGNSAPDKSGLPSDRFSAERTGGSVSTLTIQRTQQEDSAVYLCASSPLERAGANVLTFGAGSRLTVL.

The V call is TRBV3-1 (or the pseudogene TRBV3-2), the J call TRBJ1-1; 8 nucleotides match TRBD1. The CDR3 sequence is 16 residues long. CDR1 is LGHDT and CDR2 is YNNKEL in the germline V gene (reference sequence). J lost 3 bases, V lost 0 bases, and 6 bases had no gene match. CDR3 residues: CASSQDSQGADTEAFF. The CDR3 region has the DNA TGTGCCAGCAGCCAAGATAGTCAGGGGGCAGACACTGAAGCTTTCTTT.

Only one count was recorded for this clone. V usage is TRBV18 and J usage is TRBJ2-7, with D possibly TRBD2 on 6 matching bases. Deletions cut 3 bases from V and 5 bases from J, with 11 bases between. There are 13 residues in the CDR3. Germline V CDR1 and CDR2: KGHSH, LQKENI. The CDR3 DNA follows: TGTGCCAGCTCACCGGCTAAGCGGGACGAGCAGTACTTC. Translating gives CASSPAKRDEQYF.

This clone was observed a single time. The genes are TRBV6-5 and TRBJ2-1; D is unclear. V shed 0 bases and J shed 3 bases, with 12 bases lying between them. The CDR3 spans 16 residues. Germline V gene lookup returns CDR1 MNHEY and CDR2 SVGAGI. The CDR3 nucleotides are TGTGCCAGCAGTTACTCTCGGCCAGCGATCTACAATGAGCAGTTCTTC. It codes for CASSYSRPAIYNEQFF.

This clone turned up a few times. V is TRBV21-1 and J is TRBJ1-4; the D call of TRBD1 is as the table states it, not checked on the DNA. TRBV21-1 is a listed pseudogene. This CDR3 is built from 19 residues. This CDR3 reads CASSFPSGTGEATNEKLFF. DNA of the CDR3: TGTGCCAGCAGCTTCCCGTCCGGGACAGGGGAGGCAACTAATGAAAAACTGTTTTTT.

This chain links TRBV27 with TRBJ1-5; maybe TRBD1 (6 bases). Trimming left V 5 bases short and J 6 bases short, with 26 bases between. The germline gives CDR1 MNHEY, CDR2 SMNVEV (reference sequence). The CDR3 is 18 amino acids. DNA of the CDR3: TGTGCCAGCAGTCCTCAAGACCCCTCAGGGACCAGGGGTCAGCCCCAGCATTTT. Its translation: CASSPQDPSGTRGQPQHF.

J is TRBJ2-3 and V is TRBV7-2; 9 nucleotides agree with TRBD2. This CDR3 contains 16 residues. The V gene end was trimmed by 5 bases and the J gene end by 4 bases; junction bases not matched to a gene: 10. From germline, CDR1 is SGHTA and CDR2 FQGNSA. CDR3: CASSTPLAGLADTQYF. CDR3 sequence (DNA): TGTGCCAGCAGCACACCCCTAGCGGGATTAGCAGATACGCAGTATTTT. Variable domain in full (rest from reference TRBV7-2 and TRBJ2-3): GAGVSQSPSNKVTEKGKDVELRCDPISGHTALYWYRQSLGQGLEFLIYFQGNSAPDKSGLPSDRFSAERTGGSVSTLTIQRTQQEDSAVYLCASSTPLAGLADTQYFGPGTRLTVL.

This clone was seen only a few times. The chain has TRBV9 and TRBJ1-1; 8 nucleotides agree with TRBD1. Germline V CDR1 and CDR2: SGDLS, YYNGEE. The CDR3 is 19 residues long. V was pared by 0 bases and J by 1 base, with 14 bases of the junction left unmatched. CDR3: CASSVAGQGLIGENTEAFF. For the CDR3, the DNA is TGTGCCAGCAGCGTAGCAGGACAGGGCCTCATCGGCGAGAACACTGAAGCTTTCTTT.

The genes are TRBV19 and TRBJ2-3, with D possibly TRBD2 on 6 matching bases. The CDR3 totals 14 residues. Between the trimmed V and J ends, which lost 3 bases and 2 bases, there was a span of 9 bases. The germline gives CDR1 LNHDA, CDR2 SQIVND (reference sequence). CDR3 sequence: CASSIGLHTDTQYF. The CDR3 region has the DNA TGTGCCAGTAGTATTGGACTACACACAGATACGCAGTATTTT.

This rearrangement joins TRBV18 to TRBJ2-1; 8 bases align to TRBD1. The CDR3 has 17 amino acids. Germline-derived CDR1 and CDR2 are KGHSH and LQKENI. After removal of 2 bases from V and 1 base from J, the junction contained 7 bases not matched to a gene. This chain's CDR3 is CASSPDRGIVSYNEQFF. CDR3 DNA sequence: TGTGCCAGCTCACCAGACAGGGGTATCGTTTCCTACAATGAGCAGTTCTTC. Drawing the rest from reference TRBV18 and TRBJ2-1, the complete variable domain is NAGVMQNPRHLVRRRGQEARLRCSPMKGHSHVYWYRQLPEEGLKFMVYLQKENIIDESGMPKERFSAEFPKEGPSILRIQQVVRGDSAAYFCASSPDRGIVSYNEQFFGPGTRLTVL.

This clone was detected only a few times. V and J are TRBV6-6 and TRBJ1-1, with 9 bases aligning to TRBD1. The CDR3 extends over 15 amino acids. From germline, CDR1 is MNHNY and CDR2 SVGAGI (reference sequence). J was trimmed by 3 bases and V by 2 bases; bases with no gene match: 4. CDR3 sequence reads: CASSYGQGWDTEAFF. The DNA for the CDR3 is TGTGCCAGCAGTTACGGACAGGGGTGGGACACTGAAGCTTTCTTT.